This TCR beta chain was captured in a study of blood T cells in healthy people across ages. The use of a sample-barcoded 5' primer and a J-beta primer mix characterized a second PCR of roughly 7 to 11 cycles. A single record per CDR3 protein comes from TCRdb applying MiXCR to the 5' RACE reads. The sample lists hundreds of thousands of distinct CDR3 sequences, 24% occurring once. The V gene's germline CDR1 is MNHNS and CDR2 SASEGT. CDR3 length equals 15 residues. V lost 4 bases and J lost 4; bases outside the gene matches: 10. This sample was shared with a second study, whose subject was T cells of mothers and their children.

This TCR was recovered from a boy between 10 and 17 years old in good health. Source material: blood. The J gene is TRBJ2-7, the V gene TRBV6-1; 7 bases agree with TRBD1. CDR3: CASSGPGTDLYEQYF. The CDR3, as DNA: TGTGCCAGCAGTGGACCGGGGACAGATCTTTACGAGCAGTACTTC.